The 4 T cell receptor beta chains reported below all come from one sample, sequenced in a study of PD-L1 blockade in urothelial cancer. Assay used: immunoSEQ multiplex PCR; TCRdb lists only in-frame clones, some missing. The sample includes approximately 70,000 clones, approximately 91% seen only once; the top ten take 3.4%. Specimen: PBMCs, collected around atezolizumab (anti-PD-L1) treatment. These TCRs come from a man aged 55 to 70 with urothelial cancer.

Written as DNA, the CDR3 is TGTGCCAGCAGCTCTCAGGGGGCCCCGGGCACTGAAGCTTTCTTT. Translating gives CASSSQGAPGTEAFF. The chain combines TRBV28 with TRBJ1-1; TRBD1 agrees at 8 bases. The junction had 10 bases not matched to a gene; V was cut back by 6 bases and J by 4 bases. Germline lookup yields CDR1 MDHEN and CDR2 SYDVKM. CDR3 length equals 15 residues.

The chain employs TRBV5-1 and TRBJ2-5, with 7 bases lining up with TRBD1. The CDR3 is made up of 13 amino acids. J lost 7 bases, V lost 0 bases, and 3 bases had no gene match. Germline CDR1 SGHRS, CDR2 YFSETQ. The CDR3 here is CASSLEGASTQYF. The CDR3 DNA reads as TGCGCCAGCAGCTTGGAGGGGGCCTCGACCCAGTACTTC.

V gene TRBV30 combines with J gene TRBJ1-6; a weak D match, TRBD1 (6 bases). This CDR3 contains 14 residues. Germline V CDR1 and CDR2: GTSNPN, SVGIG (reference sequence). V was clipped by 5 bases and J by 13 bases, with 21 bases between them. CDR3 amino acids: CAWDLRRDTSPLHF. CDR3 sequence (DNA): TGTGCCTGGGACCTTCGCCGGGACACCTCGCCCCTCCACTTT.

This chain connects TRBV4-3 to TRBJ2-5; possible D gene TRBD1, 6 bases. Trimming cost V 0 bases and J 4 bases, with 12 bases left between them. CDR3 length equals 15 residues. Germline CDR1 reads LGHNA; CDR2 reads YSLEER. The CDR3 sequence: CASSQDITGSETQYF. In nucleotides, the CDR3 is TGCGCCAGCAGCCAAGATATTACAGGGTCAGAGACCCAGTACTTC.